The 9 T cell receptor beta chains below were found in one sample sequenced in a study of T cell repertoires in cytomegalovirus infection. These receptors' targets are unknown. TCRdb re-analysed the reads in MiXCR, keeping a single row per CDR3 protein. Of some 800,000 distinct CDR3 sequences detected, roughly 29% appear once; the ten largest clones hold approximately 14%. Sequencing was performed on cultured CD8+ T cells from PBMCs, taken from culture after CMV antigen stimulation. The receptors derive from a human donor in good health (CMV status not recorded). Some clones in this sample may be carry-over from other donors' samples.

In this sample, this clonotype turned up once. The junction does not match germline at one end; this may be a read error. The chain is built from TRBV7-8 and TRBJ2-5; TRBD2 agrees at 8 bases. The CDR3 consists of 14 residues. CDR1 SGHVS and CDR2 FQNEAQ come from the germline V gene. CDR3 sequence reads: CAGSLPGGGETQYF. CDR3 coding DNA: TGTGCCGGCAGCCTACCGGGGGGGGGAGAGACCCAGTACTTC.

For this clonotype: A clone one base away is much larger, so this may be a read error. Because the CDR3 is missing its conserved closing phenylalanine or tryptophan, this is likely a read error. The rearrangement uses TRBV12-5 and TRBJ2-7; perhaps TRBD1 as D (5 bases). Germline V gene sequence: CDR1 LGHNT, CDR2 FRNRAP. The CDR3 is 12 amino acids. V was pared by 6 bases and J by 5 bases, with 11 bases between. The CDR3 protein is CASGPQGDEQYL. The CDR3 DNA follows: TGTGCTAGTGGCCCCCAGGGTGACGAGCAGTACTTA.

The chain is built from TRBV6-2 or TRBV6-3 and TRBJ2-7; D ambiguous. Germline V gives CDR1 MNHEY, CDR2 SVGEGT. The CDR3 extends over 16 amino acids. V was trimmed by 6 bases and J by 3 bases, leaving 21 bases between them. The CDR3 loop reads CASSSWEVGINYEQYV. CDR3 DNA sequence: TGTGCCAGCAGCTCGTGGGAAGTGGGGATAAACTACGAGCAGTACGTC.

The V call is TRBV24-1, the J call TRBJ2-7; D is unresolved. Germline assignment: CDR1 KGHDR and CDR2 SFDVKD. The CDR3 length is 13 residues. The CDR3 spells CTNVPVGCYEQYF. CDR3 nucleotide sequence: TGTACTAACGTCCCGGTAGGGTGTTACGAGCAGTACTTC.

The rearrangement joins TRBV5-1 to TRBJ1-1; 7 nucleotides line up with TRBD1. CDR1 SGHRS and CDR2 YFSETQ come from the germline V gene. This CDR3 has 15 residues. V gave up 4 bases and J gave up 6 bases; unmatched junction bases: 12. CDR3 bases: TGCGCCAGCAGCCAGTGGACAGGCGGAAGGGCTGAAGCTTTCTTT. It translates to CASSQWTGGRAEAFF. The full variable domain, its missing parts supplied by reference TRBV5-1 and TRBJ1-1, is KAGVTQTPRYLIKTRGQQVTLSCSPISGHRSVSWYQQTPGQGLQFLFEYFSETQRNKGNFPGRFSGRQFSNSRSEMNVSTLELGDSALYLCASSQWTGGRAEAFFGQGTRLTVV.

J is TRBJ2-3 and V is TRBV9; unclear D gene. Germline V CDR1 and CDR2: SGDLS, YYNGEE. The CDR3 runs 14 residues. Trimming removed 3 bases at V and 4 bases at J, with 12 bases between. The CDR3, as DNA: TGTGCCAGCAGCGAGCAAAGCAGACCAGATACGCAGTATTTT. It yields the protein CASSEQSRPDTQYF.

Ten or more counts support this clonotype. The J gene is TRBJ1-1, the V gene TRBV12-3 or TRBV12-4, with 8 bases lining up with TRBD1. The CDR3 runs 18 residues. Losses at the gene ends were 1 base for V and 1 base for J; bases not matched to a gene: 11. The CDR3 DNA is TGTGCCAGCAGTTTAGACCTATCCGGGACAGGCAGGAACACTGAAGCTTTCTTT. Amino acid sequence: CASSLDLSGTGRNTEAFF.

The V call is TRBV7-6, the J call TRBJ1-2; 9 bases are a match to TRBD1. Germline CDR1 SGHVS, CDR2 FNYEAQ. V was clipped by 5 bases and J by 4 bases; unmatched bases: 8. This CDR3 contains 15 residues. This CDR3 is CASSPRDRVVYGYTF. CDR3 in DNA: TGTGCCAGCAGCCCTCGGGACAGGGTCGTCTATGGCTACACCTTC. The full variable domain, its missing parts supplied by reference TRBV7-6 and TRBJ1-2, is GAGVSQSPRYKVTKRGQDVALRCDPISGHVSLYWYRQALGQGPEFLTYFNYEAQQDKSGLPNDRFSAERPEGSISTLTIQRTEQRDSAMYRCASSPRDRVVYGYTFGSGTRLTVV.

V and J are TRBV7-4 and TRBJ2-5; a possible D gene is TRBD1 (6 bases). CDR3 length: 11 amino acids. V was pared by 5 bases and J by 9 bases, with 10 bases between. CDR1 is SGHVT and CDR2 is SQSDAQ in the germline V gene. The CDR3 is CASSQGLAQYF. The CDR3 DNA is TGTGCCAGCAGCCAGGGGCTGGCCCAGTACTTC.